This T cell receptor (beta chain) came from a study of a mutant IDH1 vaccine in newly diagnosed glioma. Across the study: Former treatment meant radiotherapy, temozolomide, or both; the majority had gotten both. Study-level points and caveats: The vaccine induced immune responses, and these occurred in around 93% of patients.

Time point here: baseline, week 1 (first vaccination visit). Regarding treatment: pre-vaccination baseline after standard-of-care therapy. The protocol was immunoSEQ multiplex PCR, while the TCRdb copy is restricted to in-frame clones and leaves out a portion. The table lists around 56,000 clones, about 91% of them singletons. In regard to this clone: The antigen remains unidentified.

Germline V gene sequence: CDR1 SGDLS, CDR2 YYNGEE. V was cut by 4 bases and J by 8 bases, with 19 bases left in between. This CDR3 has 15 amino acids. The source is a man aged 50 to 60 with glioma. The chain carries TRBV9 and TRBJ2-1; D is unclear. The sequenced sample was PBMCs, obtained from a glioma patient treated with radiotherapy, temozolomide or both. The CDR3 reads CASSPRFVGQDEQFF. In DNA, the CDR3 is TGTGCCAGCAGCCCCCGCTTTGTGGGTCAGGATGAGCAGTTCTTC. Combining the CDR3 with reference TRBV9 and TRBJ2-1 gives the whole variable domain DSGVTQTPKHLITATGQRVTLRCSPRSGDLSVYWYQQSLDQGLQFLIQYYNGEERAKGNILERFSAQQFPDLHSELNLSSLELGDSALYFCASSPRFVGQDEQFFGPGTRLTVL.